The present T cell receptor beta chain was sequenced within a study of cytomegalovirus exposure and HLA in healthy donors. For the study at large: An earlier analysis found under 130 million unique TCR beta sequences from around 180 million T cells.

With 60 Vbeta and 13 Jbeta primers, the PCR was carried out. Measured with immunoSEQ multiplex PCR; TCRdb has only the in-frame clones, and not every one. The sample consists of approximately 110,000 clones, approximately 80% of them appearing once. Notes on this clone: Its target is unknown.

Study outcomes and limitations: Altogether, more than 150 TCR beta chains were recorded as cytomegalovirus-associated. Analysis was carried out at a later point, and it linked a missense DCLRE1C variant to TCR beta V- and J-gene trimming. Among the sequence variants, a highly shared cluster was likely an artifact of sequencing.

Trimming took 3 bases from V and 5 from J, leaving 4 bases between them. Germline CDR1 is SGHTA and CDR2 is FQGTGA. This CDR3 region has 12 residues. The chain combines TRBV7-3 with TRBJ2-2; D unclear. The material sequenced was PBMCs. This TCR came from a man aged 50 to 59 in good health and CMV-seronegative. The CDR3 DNA is TGTGCCAGCAGCTTCGAGACCGGGGAGCTGTTTTTT. Encoded protein: CASSFETGELFF.